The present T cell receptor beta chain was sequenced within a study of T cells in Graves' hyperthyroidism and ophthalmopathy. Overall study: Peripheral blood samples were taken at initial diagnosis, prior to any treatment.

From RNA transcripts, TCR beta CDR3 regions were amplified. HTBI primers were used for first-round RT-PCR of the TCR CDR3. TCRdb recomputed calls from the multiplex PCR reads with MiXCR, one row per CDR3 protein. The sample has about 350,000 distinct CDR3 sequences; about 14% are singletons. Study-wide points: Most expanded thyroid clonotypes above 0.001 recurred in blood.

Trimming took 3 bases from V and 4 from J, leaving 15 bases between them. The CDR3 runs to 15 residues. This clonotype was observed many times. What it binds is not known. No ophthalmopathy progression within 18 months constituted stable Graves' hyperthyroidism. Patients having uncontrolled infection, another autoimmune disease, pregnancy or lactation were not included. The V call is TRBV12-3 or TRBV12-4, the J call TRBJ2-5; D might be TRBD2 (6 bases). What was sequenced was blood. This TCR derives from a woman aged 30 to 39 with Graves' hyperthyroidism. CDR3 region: CASSFGGVDGETQYF. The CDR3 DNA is TGTGCCAGCAGTTTCGGAGGGGTCGATGGAGAGACCCAGTACTTC.